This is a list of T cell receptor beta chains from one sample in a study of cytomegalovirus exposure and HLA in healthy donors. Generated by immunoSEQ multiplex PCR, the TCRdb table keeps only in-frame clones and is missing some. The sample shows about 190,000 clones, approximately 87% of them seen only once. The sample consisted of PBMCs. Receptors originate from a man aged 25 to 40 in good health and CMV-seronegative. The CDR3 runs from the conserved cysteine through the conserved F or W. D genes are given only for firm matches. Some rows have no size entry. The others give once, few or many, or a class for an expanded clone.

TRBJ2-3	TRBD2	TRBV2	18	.	TGTGCCAGCAGCGACCTACGGACTAGCGGGAGAGGTGGAGATACGCAGTATTTT	CASSDLRTSGRGGDTQYF
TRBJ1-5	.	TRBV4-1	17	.	TGCGCCAGCAGCCTCCTCCCGGCCCAAGAGGGCAATCAGCCCCAGCATTTT	CASSLLPAQEGNQPQHF
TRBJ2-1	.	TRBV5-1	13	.	TGCGCCAGCAGCTCCCTAGTGGTAGATGAGCAGTTCTTC	CASSSLVVDEQFF
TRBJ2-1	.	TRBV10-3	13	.	TGTGCCATCAGTTTTGACAACTACAATGAGCAGTTCTTC	CAISFDNYNEQFF
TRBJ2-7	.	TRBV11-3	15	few	TGTGCCAGCAGCTTAGGTGGTAGCGAACCCTACGAGCAGTACTTC	CASSLGGSEPYEQYF
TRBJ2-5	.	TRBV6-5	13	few	TGTGCCAGCAGTTACTCCAGGATGGCGACCCAGTACTTC	CASSYSRMATQYF
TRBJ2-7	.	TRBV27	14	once	TGTGCCAGCAGTTACGGGTCAGGGCGGAACGAGCAGTACTTC	CASSYGSGRNEQYF
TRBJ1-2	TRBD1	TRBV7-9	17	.	TGTGCCAGCAGCTTATACCCGGGACAGCCGTTTCTATATGGCTACACCTTC	CASSLYPGQPFLYGYTF
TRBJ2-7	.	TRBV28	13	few	TGTGCCAGCAGCTCGCGGGTAACCTACGAGCAGTACTTC	CASSSRVTYEQYF
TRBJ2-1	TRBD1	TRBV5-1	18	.	TGCGCCAGCAGCTTGGCCGAGGGCCCCGGACAGGGTTTTAATGAGCAGTTCTTC	CASSLAEGPGQGFNEQFF
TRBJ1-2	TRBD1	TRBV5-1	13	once	TGCGCCAGCAGCCCGGGACAGACTTATGGCTACACCTTC	CASSPGQTYGYTF
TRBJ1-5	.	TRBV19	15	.	TGTGCCAGTAGTACCATGGGACTGAACAATCAGCCCCAGCATTTT	CASSTMGLNNQPQHF
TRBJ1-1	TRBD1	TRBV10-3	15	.	TGTGCCAGCGCAGACAGGGCCTACATGAACACTGAAGCTTTCTTT	CASADRAYMNTEAFF
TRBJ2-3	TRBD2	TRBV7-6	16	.	TGTGCCAGCAGCTCGAGAGCGGGGGCTAGGGGAGATACGCAGTATTTT	CASSSRAGARGDTQYF
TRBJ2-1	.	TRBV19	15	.	TGTGCCAGTAGTATAGGGGGAGGCTCCTACAATGAGCAGTTCTTC	CASSIGGGSYNEQFF
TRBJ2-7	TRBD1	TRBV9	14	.	TGTGCCAGCAGCGAAGGACAGGGGATTAACGAGCAGTACTTC	CASSEGQGINEQYF
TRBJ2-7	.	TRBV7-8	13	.	TGTGCCAGCAGGGGAGGACAGGCCTACGAGCAGTACTTC	CASRGGQAYEQYF
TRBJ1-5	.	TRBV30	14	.	TGTGCCTGGAGTGTACTCCGAGGGGGTCAGCCCCAGCATTTT	CAWSVLRGGQPQHF
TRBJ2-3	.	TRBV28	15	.	TGTGCCAGCAAAGGGGGGGCATACCTCACAGATACGCAGTATTTT	CASKGGAYLTDTQYF
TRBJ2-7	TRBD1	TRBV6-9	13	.	TGTGCCAGCAGTTACCGGACAGGGATCGAGCAGTACTTC	CASSYRTGIEQYF
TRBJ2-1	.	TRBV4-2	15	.	TGTGCCAGCAGCCAAGGAGAGGCTAGCCTCAATGAGCAGTTCTTC	CASSQGEASLNEQFF
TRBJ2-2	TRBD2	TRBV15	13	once	TGTGCCACCGGGCGGGAGGACACCGGGGAGCTGTTTTTT	CATGREDTGELFF
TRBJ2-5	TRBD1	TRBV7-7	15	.	TGTGCTAGCAGCCCCGGACAGGGAAGGCAAGAGACCCAGTACTTC	CASSPGQGRQETQYF
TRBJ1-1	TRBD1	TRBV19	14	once	TGTGCCAGTACCCCGACAGGGGTTAACACTGAAGCTTTCTTT	CASTPTGVNTEAFF
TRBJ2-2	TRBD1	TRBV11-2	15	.	TGTGCCAGCAGCCGACAGGGGGCGAGGACCGGGGAGCTGTTTTTT	CASSRQGARTGELFF
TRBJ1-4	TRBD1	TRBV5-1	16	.	TGCGCCAGCAGCTTGAGGGACAGCGCAACTAATGAAAAACTGTTTTTT	CASSLRDSATNEKLFF
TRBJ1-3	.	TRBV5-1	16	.	TGCGCCAGCAGCTTCGAGGGCGTATCCTCTGGAAACACCATATATTTT	CASSFEGVSSGNTIYF
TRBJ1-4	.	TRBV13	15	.	TGTGCCAGCAGCTTAGGGGGTTCGGGAAATGAAAAACTGTTTTTT	CASSLGGSGNEKLFF
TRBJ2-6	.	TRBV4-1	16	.	TGCGCCAGCAGCCAATCCGACAGTCCTGGGGCCAACGTCCTGACTTTC	CASSQSDSPGANVLTF
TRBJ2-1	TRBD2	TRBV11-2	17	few	TGTGCCAGCAACCGCCCCCTGGCGGGAGGGACCTACAATGAGCAGTTCTTC	CASNRPLAGGTYNEQFF
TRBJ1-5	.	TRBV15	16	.	TGTGCCACCAGCAGAGATAAAAGCGCGGGCAATCAGCCCCAGCATTTT	CATSRDKSAGNQPQHF
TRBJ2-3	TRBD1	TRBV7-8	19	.	TGTGCCAGCAGCTTAGCCACACCATCCGGGACAGGAGGGGTAGATACGCAGTATTTT	CASSLATPSGTGGVDTQYF
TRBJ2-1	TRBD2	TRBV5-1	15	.	TGCGCCAGCAGGAGTACGGGACTAGTTTTCGATGAGCAGTTCTTC	CASRSTGLVFDEQFF
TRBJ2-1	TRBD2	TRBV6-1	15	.	TGTGCCAGCAGTGTGTCTAGCGGGAGGTGGGATGAGCAGTTCTTC	CASSVSSGRWDEQFF
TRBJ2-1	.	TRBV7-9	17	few	TGTGCCAGCAGCTCCTCTGGGGCGGGGCCGGACTACAATGAGCAGTTCTTC	CASSSSGAGPDYNEQFF
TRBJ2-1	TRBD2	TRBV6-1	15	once	TGTGCCAGCAGCCCGGGACTAGCGGACTACAATGAGCAGTTCTTC	CASSPGLADYNEQFF
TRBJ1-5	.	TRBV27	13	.	TGTGCCAGCAGTTTAGGAGGGCTGGGGCCCCAGCATTTT	CASSLGGLGPQHF
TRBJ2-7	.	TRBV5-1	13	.	TGCGCCAGCACCATACAGGGGACTGACGAGCAGTACTTC	CASTIQGTDEQYF
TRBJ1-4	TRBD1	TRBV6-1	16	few	TGTGCCAGCAGTGAACCCCCCGGGACAGGGAGTGAAAAACTGTTTTTT	CASSEPPGTGSEKLFF
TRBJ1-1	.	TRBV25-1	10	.	TGTGCCAGCCAGGGGTTAGGAGCTTTCTTT	CASQGLGAFF
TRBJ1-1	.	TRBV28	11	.	TGTGCCAGCGAGCCAGCGCGCGAAGCTTTCTTT	CASEPAREAFF
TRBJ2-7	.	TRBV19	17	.	TGTGCCAGTAGTATACGGGTAGGGGGAGGGCCGGGGCTCGAGCAGTACTTC	CASSIRVGGGPGLEQYF
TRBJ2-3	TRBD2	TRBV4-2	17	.	TGTGCCAGCAGCCAAGCCTCCAGCGGGGGAGGCACAGATACGCAGTATTTT	CASSQASSGGGTDTQYF
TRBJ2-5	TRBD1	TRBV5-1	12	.	TGCGCCAGCAGCTCCGACAGGGCGAGCTGGTACTTC	CASSSDRASWYF
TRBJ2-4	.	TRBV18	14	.	TGTGCCAGCTCACCCGGGACACCCAAAAACATTCAGTACTTC	CASSPGTPKNIQYF
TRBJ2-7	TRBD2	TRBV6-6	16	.	TGTGCCAGCAGATCCCCCAGACTAGCGGGCTCCTACGAGCAGTACTTC	CASRSPRLAGSYEQYF
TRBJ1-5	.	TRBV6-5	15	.	TGTGCCAGCAGCGACGGACAGAGGGGCAATCAGCCCCAGCATTTT	CASSDGQRGNQPQHF
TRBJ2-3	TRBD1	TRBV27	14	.	TGTGCCAGCAGTGCACAGGGGGCAGGGGATACGCAGTATTTT	CASSAQGAGDTQYF
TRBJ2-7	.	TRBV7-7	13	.	TGTGCTAGCAGCTTAGATTGGGCACGGGAGCAGTACTTC	CASSLDWAREQYF
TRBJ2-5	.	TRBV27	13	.	TGTGCCAGCAGTTGGAACGAGGCAGAGACCCAGTACTTC	CASSWNEAETQYF
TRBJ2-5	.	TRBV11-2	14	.	TGTGCCAGCACCCAGGGGTACAGGGCAGAGACCCAGTACTTC	CASTQGYRAETQYF
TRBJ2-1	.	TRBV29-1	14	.	TGCAGCGTCTCCTTGCCGGGCTCCTACAATGAGCAGTTCTTC	CSVSLPGSYNEQFF
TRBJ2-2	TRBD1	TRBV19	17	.	TGTGCCAGTAGTGCACGACAGGGGAAATCGAACACCGGGGAGCTGTTTTTT	CASSARQGKSNTGELFF
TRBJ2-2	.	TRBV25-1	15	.	TGTGCCAGCAGTGAATTTGGGCCGAACACCGGGGAGCTGTTTTTT	CASSEFGPNTGELFF
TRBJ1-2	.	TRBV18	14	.	TGTGCCAGCTCACGTCCAGGCGAAAGCTATGGCTACACCTTC	CASSRPGESYGYTF
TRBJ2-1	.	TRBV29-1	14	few	TGCAGCGCCGTAGGGGGGGGGTCGGGCAATGAGCAGTTCTTC	CSAVGGGSGNEQFF
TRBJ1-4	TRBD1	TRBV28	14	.	TGTGCCAGCAGTCTAAGACAGGGGCGAACTGGGCTGTTTTTT	CASSLRQGRTGLFF
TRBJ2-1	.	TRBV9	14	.	TGTGCCAGCAGCCCCCGACTCCGGCCGGGTGAGCAGTTCTTC	CASSPRLRPGEQFF
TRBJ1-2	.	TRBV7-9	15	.	TGTTCCAGCAGCTTATTACAGGGATTGGACTATGGCTACACCTTC	CSSSLLQGLDYGYTF